This is a list of T cell receptor beta chains from one sample in a study of T cell changes during pregnancy in multiple sclerosis. This table comes from immunoSEQ multiplex PCR, and its TCRdb copy is limited to in-frame clones, with some not included. This repertoire shows about 49,000 clones, about 91% found once; its top ten account for 0.37%. Sequenced material: CD4+ T cells from peripheral blood mononuclear cells, taken in the second trimester of pregnancy. These receptors originate from a female donor in good health, enrolled as a control in a pregnancy study. Both conserved end residues are part of each CDR3. D genes are given only for firm matches. Clone sizes are given selectively: once, few, many, or a class where the clone is expanded.

J: TRBJ1-4; D: -; size: -; V: TRBV6-1; CDR3: CASNGGTLNEKLFF; DNA: TGTGCCAGCAACGGAGGGACCCTGAATGAAAAACTGTTTTTT
J: TRBJ1-2; D: -; size: few; V: TRBV5-8; CDR3: CASSPASVRIYGYTF; DNA: TGTGCCAGCAGCCCAGCTTCGGTCAGGATCTATGGCTACACCTTC
J: TRBJ1-3; D: -; size: -; V: TRBV6-5; CDR3: CASSLYSAGNTIYF; DNA: TGTGCCAGCAGTTTATATAGTGCTGGAAACACCATATATTTT
J: TRBJ1-1; D: -; size: -; V: TRBV13; CDR3: CASSLVAGAMNTEAFF; DNA: TGTGCCAGCAGCTTGGTGGCAGGGGCCATGAACACTGAAGCTTTCTTT
J: TRBJ1-4; D: -; size: -; V: TRBV7-8; CDR3: CASSLDIPGGFNEKLFF; DNA: TGTGCCAGCAGCTTAGACATCCCTGGAGGCTTTAATGAAAAACTGTTTTTT
J: TRBJ2-3; D: -; size: -; V: TRBV7-3; CDR3: CASSLNPGSTDTQYF; DNA: TGTGCCAGCAGCTTAAATCCGGGTAGCACAGATACGCAGTATTTT
J: TRBJ2-5; D: TRBD1; size: -; V: TRBV30; CDR3: CAWGGQLQETQYF; DNA: TGTGCCTGGGGGGGACAGTTACAAGAGACCCAGTACTTC
J: TRBJ1-5; D: -; size: -; V: TRBV6-1; CDR3: CASSISDQPQHF; DNA: TGTGCCAGCAGTATATCGGATCAGCCCCAGCATTTT
J: TRBJ1-5; D: TRBD1; size: -; V: TRBV4-3; CDR3: CASSQDAGQGLLNQPQHF; DNA: TGCGCCAGCAGCCAAGATGCCGGACAGGGCTTACTCAATCAGCCCCAGCATTTT
J: TRBJ1-2; D: -; size: -; V: TRBV9; CDR3: CASSVATGGHYGYTF; DNA: TGTGCCAGCAGCGTAGCAACGGGGGGCCACTATGGCTACACCTTC
J: TRBJ2-5; D: -; size: -; V: TRBV7-9; CDR3: CASSLRQEETQYF; DNA: TGTGCCAGCAGCCTAAGACAGGAGGAGACCCAGTACTTC
J: TRBJ1-5; D: -; size: -; V: TRBV18; CDR3: CASSPIPGQPQHF; DNA: TGTGCCAGCTCCCCGATCCCAGGGCAGCCCCAGCATTTT
J: TRBJ2-1; D: TRBD2; size: -; V: TRBV19; CDR3: CASSMSQLAGSVRSYNEQFF; DNA: TGTGCCAGTAGTATGAGTCAACTAGCGGGGTCCGTTCGCTCCTACAATGAGCAGTTCTTC
J: TRBJ2-1; D: TRBD2; size: -; V: TRBV9; CDR3: CASSVRDSGDEQFF; DNA: TGTGCCAGCAGCGTTAGAGATAGCGGGGATGAGCAGTTCTTC
J: TRBJ2-3; D: TRBD1; size: -; V: TRBV14; CDR3: CASSRTGGAGDTQYF; DNA: TGTGCCAGCAGCCGGACAGGGGGCGCGGGAGATACGCAGTATTTT
J: TRBJ2-1; D: TRBD1; size: -; V: TRBV9; CDR3: CASSVDASGTATEQFF; DNA: TGTGCCAGCAGCGTAGATGCTTCAGGGACAGCGACTGAGCAGTTCTTC
J: TRBJ2-5; D: -; size: -; V: TRBV5-6; CDR3: CASSSGGRETQYF; DNA: TGTGCCAGCAGCTCCGGTGGTCGAGAGACCCAGTACTTC
J: TRBJ1-1; D: TRBD1; size: -; V: TRBV10-3; CDR3: CAISRGQGDTEAFF; DNA: TGTGCCATCAGCAGGGGACAGGGTGACACTGAAGCTTTCTTT
J: TRBJ1-6; D: TRBD1; size: -; V: TRBV10-3; CDR3: CAISGSGQGNSPLHF; DNA: TGTGCCATCAGCGGATCGGGACAGGGGAATTCACCCCTCCACTTT
J: TRBJ2-5; D: TRBD2; size: -; V: TRBV5-4; CDR3: CASSFPIAGTEETQYF; DNA: TGTGCCAGCAGCTTCCCTATAGCGGGGACGGAAGAGACCCAGTACTTC
J: TRBJ2-7; D: -; size: -; V: TRBV15; CDR3: CATSRGQATYEQYF; DNA: TGTGCCACCAGCAGAGGACAGGCGACCTACGAGCAGTACTTC
J: TRBJ1-3; D: -; size: -; V: TRBV13; CDR3: CASSLGLGGRGPSGNTIYF; DNA: TGTGCCAGCAGCTTAGGCCTAGGGGGACGTGGTCCTTCTGGAAACACCATATATTTT
J: TRBJ1-6; D: TRBD1; size: once; V: TRBV19; CDR3: CASSVTGASYNSPLHF; DNA: TGTGCCAGTAGTGTAACAGGGGCCTCCTATAATTCACCCCTCCACTTT
J: TRBJ2-2; D: TRBD2; size: -; V: TRBV30; CDR3: CAWSAPGLAIGTGELFF; DNA: TGTGCCTGGAGTGCCCCGGGACTAGCGATTGGAACCGGGGAGCTGTTTTTT
J: TRBJ2-5; D: -; size: -; V: TRBV7-3; CDR3: CASSFATSGSQTQYF; DNA: TGTGCCAGCAGCTTTGCGACTAGTGGGTCGCAGACCCAGTACTTC
J: TRBJ1-1; D: -; size: -; V: TRBV11-3; CDR3: CASSLLSNTEAFF; DNA: TGTGCCAGCAGCTTACTGAGTAACACTGAAGCTTTCTTT
J: TRBJ1-6; D: -; size: once; V: TRBV13; CDR3: CASTLGGDNSPLHF; DNA: TGTGCCAGCACCCTAGGAGGGGATAATTCACCCCTCCACTTT
J: TRBJ2-2; D: -; size: -; V: TRBV9; CDR3: CASSARSGKANTGELFF; DNA: TGTGCCAGCAGCGCCCGATCCGGGAAAGCGAACACCGGGGAGCTGTTTTTT
J: TRBJ1-6; D: TRBD1; size: few; V: TRBV19; CDR3: CASSIMAGGDSPLHF; DNA: TGTGCCAGTAGTATAATGGCAGGGGGCGATTCACCCCTCCACTTT
J: TRBJ2-1; D: -; size: -; V: TRBV18; CDR3: CASSPSQGTNEQFF; DNA: TGTGCCAGCTCACCATCACAGGGCACCAATGAGCAGTTCTTC
J: TRBJ2-5; D: TRBD2; size: -; V: TRBV5-8; CDR3: CASSFARLGGETQYF; DNA: TGTGCCAGCAGCTTCGCTAGGCTGGGGGGGGAGACCCAGTACTTC
J: TRBJ2-5; D: -; size: -; V: TRBV19; CDR3: CASSISGFGETQYF; DNA: TGTGCCAGTAGTATCTCTGGGTTCGGGGAGACCCAGTACTTC
J: TRBJ2-7; D: -; size: -; V: TRBV11-3; CDR3: CASSLVGRGAYEQYF; DNA: TGTGCCAGCAGCTTAGTGGGCAGGGGTGCCTACGAGCAGTACTTC
J: TRBJ2-1; D: TRBD1; size: -; V: TRBV29-1; CDR3: CSVRQGGPSNEQFF; DNA: TGCAGCGTAAGACAGGGGGGGCCTTCCAATGAGCAGTTCTTC
J: TRBJ2-3; D: TRBD1; size: -; V: TRBV4-3; CDR3: CASSQDPQGAGKDTQYF; DNA: TGCGCCAGCAGCCAAGATCCCCAGGGGGCAGGGAAAGATACGCAGTATTTT
J: TRBJ1-5; D: -; size: -; V: TRBV9; CDR3: CASSVEEDQPQHF; DNA: TGTGCCAGCAGCGTAGAAGAGGATCAGCCCCAGCATTTT
J: TRBJ2-7; D: -; size: -; V: TRBV10-3; CDR3: CAISERGGTGSSYEQYF; DNA: TGTGCCATCAGTGAGCGGGGGGGGACAGGGAGCTCCTACGAGCAGTACTTC
J: TRBJ1-5; D: TRBD1; size: -; V: TRBV2; CDR3: CASSFRTGGFNQPQHF; DNA: TGTGCCAGCAGCTTTCGGACAGGGGGCTTCAATCAGCCCCAGCATTTT
J: TRBJ1-4; D: -; size: -; V: TRBV6-1; CDR3: CASRYRAANEKLFF; DNA: TGTGCCAGCAGGTACAGGGCCGCTAATGAAAAACTGTTTTTT
J: TRBJ2-5; D: TRBD1; size: -; V: TRBV7-8; CDR3: CASSHTTGAQETQYF; DNA: TGTGCCAGCAGCCATACAACAGGGGCTCAAGAGACCCAGTACTTC
J: TRBJ1-3; D: TRBD1; size: once; V: TRBV10-3; CDR3: CAISPDRAGNTIYF; DNA: TGTGCCATCAGCCCTGACAGGGCCGGAAACACCATATATTTT
J: TRBJ2-7; D: TRBD1; size: -; V: TRBV27; CDR3: CASTPTGTESYEQYF; DNA: TGTGCCAGCACCCCAACCGGGACAGAGTCCTACGAGCAGTACTTC
J: TRBJ1-5; D: -; size: -; V: TRBV6-1; CDR3: CASSEARGYSNQPQHF; DNA: TGTGCCAGCAGTGAAGCGCGGGGGTATAGCAATCAGCCCCAGCATTTT
J: TRBJ2-3; D: -; size: -; V: TRBV10-3; CDR3: CAINEFSSTDTQYF; DNA: TGTGCCATCAATGAGTTCTCTAGCACAGATACGCAGTATTTT
J: TRBJ2-7; D: TRBD1; size: -; V: TRBV7-6; CDR3: CASSRTGGSDEQYF; DNA: TGTGCCAGCAGCAGGACAGGGGGAAGCGACGAGCAGTACTTC
J: TRBJ2-1; D: -; size: once; V: TRBV19; CDR3: CASQVGGQYNEQFF; DNA: TGTGCCAGTCAGGTAGGAGGCCAATACAATGAGCAGTTCTTC
J: TRBJ1-2; D: -; size: -; V: TRBV15; CDR3: CATSSEQNGYTF; DNA: TGTGCCACCAGCAGTGAACAGAATGGCTACACCTTC
J: TRBJ2-3; D: TRBD2; size: -; V: TRBV6-1; CDR3: CAIPLRAGATDTQYF; DNA: TGTGCCATCCCCTTAAGAGCGGGGGCCACAGATACGCAGTATTTT
J: TRBJ2-2; D: TRBD2; size: -; V: TRBV4-2; CDR3: CASSARTSGALNTGELFF; DNA: TGTGCCAGCAGCGCAAGGACTAGCGGGGCCTTGAACACCGGGGAGCTGTTTTTT
J: TRBJ2-1; D: TRBD2; size: -; V: TRBV5-4; CDR3: CASTLAGGSYNEQFF; DNA: TGTGCCAGCACGCTAGCGGGGGGAAGTTACAATGAGCAGTTCTTC